The clone carrying this T cell receptor beta chain was counted once. This entry belongs to a study of blood T cell repertoires in COVID-19. As for the study in general: COVID-19 samples collected from the United States, Italy and Spain covered acute and convalescent phases. From T cells, B-cell-depleted T cells, or PBMCs came the material, which was cDNA or gDNA.

How the authors handled the data: Cell counts per sample came from amplifying reference gene primers. Only in-frame clones appear in the TCRdb table, and some are missing; sequencing was by immunoSEQ multiplex PCR. V and J calls and clone size come straight from that table; D and trimming were deduced from the DNA. The sample holds roughly 130,000 clones, roughly 88% seen once. Germline CDR1 reads SGHNT; CDR2 reads YYREEE (reference sequence). The CDR3 runs to 15 residues. V lost 4 bases and J lost 7; bases outside the gene matches: 7. The J gene is TRBJ1-6, the V gene TRBV5-4; 8 bases match TRBD1. This receptor was obtained from a man aged 40-49 years with acute or convalescent COVID-19. Sequenced material: peripheral blood. CDR3 nucleotide sequence: TGTGCCAGCAGCGGAAAGACAGGGGTCAATTCACCCCTCCACTTT. Its protein is CASSGKTGVNSPLHF.